The entry that follows covers one T cell receptor (beta chain) sequence. The antigen it recognizes is unknown. Qualities for individual bases were not recorded, and no much larger clone is one base off. Ficoll-Paque density gradient centrifugation was used to isolate PBMCs. This specimen comes from a study of T-cell memory formation after mild COVID-19 (dated by TCRdb to 2020 to 2022). The study in broad terms: TCR sequence clusters from the two donors were largely donor specific. In two donors, T-cell clones that expanded and contracted after mild COVID-19 were followed by sequencing TCRalpha and TCRbeta repertoires longitudinally. The cohort was made up of two young adult volunteers, one female and one male, who were previously healthy. The research as a whole found: The detection of some responding clones in pre-infection memory suggests that pre-existing cross-reactive memory T cells joined the SARS-CoV-2 response. The second-wave clones that peaked on day 37 were not confirmed to be SARS-CoV-2 specific. Contracting CD4+ clones were located mainly in the CM and EM memory subsets, whereas CD8+ clones were found to be enriched in EMRA. Only a couple of mild cases were covered by the study, and larger cohorts that include severe cases with pre-infection samples were considered necessary. Balanced CD4/CD8 phenotypes were observed for clones contracting from day 15 to 85, whereas a bias towards CD4+ was observed for a second wave of clones expanding from day 15 to 37.

CDR1 and CDR2, per the germline V gene (reference sequence), are SEHNR and FQNEAQ. The CDR3 holds 11 amino acids from the cysteine to the phenylalanine. This entry keeps only the CDR3 DNA: 33 bases, framed from base 1. Relative to germline, V is 11 bases shorter and J is 7 bases shorter, with 14 bases between their ends. TCRdb records Illumina NovaSeq 6000 as the sequencer. TCRalpha and TCRbeta cDNA libraries were built by 5'RACE with constant-segment primers, adding sample barcodes and unique molecular identifiers. RNA was extracted from every sample with Trizol reagent. Amplification of the libraries took two PCR steps, and the second step added a second sample barcode plus Illumina TruSeq adapters. Sequencing of libraries was performed on an Illumina NovaSeq with 2 x 150 bp paired-end reads. In the authors' own workflow: Reads were demultiplexed and collapsed into UMI-guided consensus sequences with migec v1.2.7. Using mixcr v2.1.11, UMI consensuses were aligned to TRA and TRB V and J templates and then assembled into clonotypes. A clonotype was counted as expanded or contracted only when both edgeR and NoisET called the clonotype significant, with the noise models trained on biological replicates. For edgeR calls, the thresholds were a false discovery rate-adjusted p below 0.01 and a log2 fold-change of 1. As an exploratory analysis of dynamics, PCA with hierarchical clustering was applied to max-normalized trajectories of the 1000 most abundant clonotypes. Separately sequenced CD4+ and CD8+ repertoires were used to assign the CD4 or CD8 phenotype of responding clones. The public reads were reprocessed in TCRdb via fastp at Q25 and MiXCR, keeping in-frame beta chains. Each record represents a unique CDR3 protein, reported with the most common genes and DNA among its rows. These V and J calls derive from TCRdb rather than the authors' analysis. In this sample the table shows about 350,000 distinct CDR3 sequences, approximately 13% of which occur a single time. The ten most abundant clones make up 20% to 25% of the sample.

Sequenced sample: PBMCs or a T cell subset sorted from them (not recorded which). The sequence links TRBV7-9 to TRBJ2-5; D gene: possibly TRBD2, on 6 matching bases. The origin of this receptor is a young man who had mild COVID-19 (a few samples of this study predate the infection). The sample titles of this study are shuffled in the database, so cell type and time point are left out; the donor was told from shared clones. In nucleotides, the sequence is TGTGCCTGCTGGGAGGATGGGACCCAGTACTTC. This encodes CACWEDGTQYF.